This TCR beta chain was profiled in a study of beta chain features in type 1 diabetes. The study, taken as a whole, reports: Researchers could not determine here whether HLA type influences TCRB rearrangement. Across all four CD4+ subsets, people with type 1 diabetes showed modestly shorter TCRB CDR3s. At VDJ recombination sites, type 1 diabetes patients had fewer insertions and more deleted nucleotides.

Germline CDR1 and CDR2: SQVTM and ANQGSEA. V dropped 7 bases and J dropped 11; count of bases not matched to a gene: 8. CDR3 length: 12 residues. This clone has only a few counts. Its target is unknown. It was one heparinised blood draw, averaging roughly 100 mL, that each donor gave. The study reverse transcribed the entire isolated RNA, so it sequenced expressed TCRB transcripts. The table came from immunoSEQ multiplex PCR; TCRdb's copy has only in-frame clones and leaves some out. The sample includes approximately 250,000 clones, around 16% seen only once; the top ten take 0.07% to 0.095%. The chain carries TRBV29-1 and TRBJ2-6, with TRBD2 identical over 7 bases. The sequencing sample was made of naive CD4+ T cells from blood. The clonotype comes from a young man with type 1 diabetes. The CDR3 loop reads CSGAVGGDVLTF. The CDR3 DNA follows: TGCAGCGGCGCCGTGGGAGGGGACGTCCTGACTTTC.